Listed below are T cell receptor beta chains from one sample, sequenced in a study of blood T cell repertoires in COVID-19. The table came from immunoSEQ multiplex PCR; TCRdb's copy has only in-frame clones and leaves some out. This table holds 160,000 or so clones, roughly four fifths found once. The specimen sequenced was peripheral blood. The receptors were gathered from a man aged 60 to 75 with active or convalescent COVID-19. Both conserved end residues are part of each CDR3. D genes are given only for firm matches. Expanded clones get a size class; other rows say once, few or many, or leave the size out.

D gene: TRBD2; J gene: TRBJ2-7; V gene: TRBV5-1; clone size: .; CDR3 DNA: TGCGCCAGCAGCTTGGCCGGGACTAGCGGAATCTTC; CDR3 protein: CASSLAGTSGIF
D gene: TRBD2; J gene: TRBJ2-7; V gene: TRBV15; clone size: once; CDR3 DNA: TGTGCCACCAGCTCCTGGGGAGGGGAGGTATCCTACGAGCAGTACTTC; CDR3 protein: CATSSWGGEVSYEQYF
D gene: .; J gene: TRBJ2-7; V gene: TRBV5-1; clone size: few; CDR3 DNA: TGCGCCAGCAGCGTGGGGGAGGCCTACGAGCAGTACTTC; CDR3 protein: CASSVGEAYEQYF
D gene: TRBD1; J gene: TRBJ1-6; V gene: TRBV5-1; clone size: .; CDR3 DNA: TGCGCCAGCAGCGACCCCGGGACAGGGCCAGGTTCACCCCTCCACTTT; CDR3 protein: CASSDPGTGPGSPLHF
D gene: TRBD2; J gene: TRBJ2-3; V gene: TRBV18; clone size: .; CDR3 DNA: TGTGCCAGCTCACATACTCCAGCGGGAGTATCGTTTGCAGATACGCAGTATTTT; CDR3 protein: CASSHTPAGVSFADTQYF
D gene: .; J gene: TRBJ1-4; V gene: TRBV13; clone size: few; CDR3 DNA: TGTGCCAGCAGCTACGGGGTCGGGTATAATGAAAAACTGTTTTTT; CDR3 protein: CASSYGVGYNEKLFF
D gene: .; J gene: TRBJ2-3; V gene: TRBV7-3; clone size: .; CDR3 DNA: TGTGCCAGCAGCTTAACGAGGCAGGGCGAGGGCACAGATACGCAGTATTTT; CDR3 protein: CASSLTRQGEGTDTQYF
D gene: TRBD2; J gene: TRBJ2-2; V gene: TRBV4-1; clone size: .; CDR3 DNA: TGCGCCAGCAGCCAAAGGACCCTGGGACTAGCGGGGGGAACCGGGGAGCTGTTTTTT; CDR3 protein: CASSQRTLGLAGGTGELFF
D gene: .; J gene: TRBJ1-2; V gene: TRBV29-1; clone size: once; CDR3 DNA: TGCAGCGTTGGGAGTACGGAGTATGGCTACACCTTC; CDR3 protein: CSVGSTEYGYTF
D gene: TRBD2; J gene: TRBJ2-2; V gene: TRBV20-1; clone size: .; CDR3 DNA: TGCAGTGCTAGTTTGGCGGGGGGGGGCACCGGGGAGCTGTTTTTT; CDR3 protein: CSASLAGGGTGELFF
D gene: .; J gene: TRBJ1-6; V gene: TRBV3-1/TRBV3-2; clone size: .; CDR3 DNA: TGTGCCAGCAGCCAAGATCCCGACACACCCCTCCACTTT; CDR3 protein: CASSQDPDTPLHF
D gene: .; J gene: TRBJ2-3; V gene: TRBV2; clone size: .; CDR3 DNA: TGTGCCAGCAGTCGGACTCGCACAGATACGCAGTATTTT; CDR3 protein: CASSRTRTDTQYF
D gene: TRBD2; J gene: TRBJ2-5; V gene: TRBV9; clone size: .; CDR3 DNA: TGTGCCAGCAGCGTAGATCCCGGGACTAGCGGGGAGACCCAGTACTTC; CDR3 protein: CASSVDPGTSGETQYF
D gene: .; J gene: TRBJ2-2; V gene: TRBV25-1; clone size: .; CDR3 DNA: TGTGCCAGCAGTGTACAGGGGAACACCGGGGAGCTGTTTTTT; CDR3 protein: CASSVQGNTGELFF
D gene: .; J gene: TRBJ2-5; V gene: TRBV10-3; clone size: .; CDR3 DNA: TGTGCCATCAGTGAGATGAACAGCCAAGAGACCCAGTACTTC; CDR3 protein: CAISEMNSQETQYF
D gene: .; J gene: TRBJ1-4; V gene: TRBV12-3/TRBV12-4; clone size: .; CDR3 DNA: TGTGCCAGCAGTCCGCGGAGTCGCGAAAAACTGTTTTTT; CDR3 protein: CASSPRSREKLFF
D gene: .; J gene: TRBJ1-6; V gene: TRBV11-1; clone size: once; CDR3 DNA: TGTGCCAGCAGCTTAAGAGGGAATAATTCACCCCTCCACTTT; CDR3 protein: CASSLRGNNSPLHF
D gene: .; J gene: TRBJ2-7; V gene: TRBV2; clone size: .; CDR3 DNA: TGTGCCAGCAGTGCGTTATATATTCGGACAGCCTCCTACGAGCAGTACTTC; CDR3 protein: CASSALYIRTASYEQYF
D gene: .; J gene: TRBJ1-2; V gene: TRBV5-5; clone size: .; CDR3 DNA: TGTGCCAGCAGCGACAGCAAGAACTATGGCTACACCTTC; CDR3 protein: CASSDSKNYGYTF
D gene: .; J gene: TRBJ1-5; V gene: TRBV7-2; clone size: .; CDR3 DNA: TGTGCCAGCAGCGGTGGGGCGGGGGACAATCAGCCCCAGCATTTT; CDR3 protein: CASSGGAGDNQPQHF
D gene: .; J gene: TRBJ1-1; V gene: TRBV6-5; clone size: .; CDR3 DNA: TGTGCCAGCAGTTACTCGACGGCCTCGGGCACTGAAGCTTTCTTT; CDR3 protein: CASSYSTASGTEAFF
D gene: TRBD1; J gene: TRBJ2-7; V gene: TRBV10-3; clone size: .; CDR3 DNA: TGTGCCAGCCTGGACAGGGGCTCTAATAATCCCTACGAGCAGTACTTC; CDR3 protein: CASLDRGSNNPYEQYF
D gene: .; J gene: TRBJ1-2; V gene: TRBV12-2; clone size: .; CDR3 DNA: TGTGCAAGTCGCTTGGAGAATGGCTACACCTTC; CDR3 protein: CASRLENGYTF
D gene: TRBD2; J gene: TRBJ2-1; V gene: TRBV18; clone size: once; CDR3 DNA: TGTGCCAGCCGGACTAGCGGTGATACTAATGAGCAGTTCTTC; CDR3 protein: CASRTSGDTNEQFF
D gene: TRBD1; J gene: TRBJ2-5; V gene: TRBV29-1; clone size: .; CDR3 DNA: TGCAGCGTTGACAGGGGGATCGAGACCCAGTACTTC; CDR3 protein: CSVDRGIETQYF
D gene: TRBD1; J gene: TRBJ2-7; V gene: TRBV7-2; clone size: .; CDR3 DNA: TGTGCCAGCAGTAAAGGTGGGGACAGGGCCTCCTACGAGCAGTACTTC; CDR3 protein: CASSKGGDRASYEQYF
D gene: TRBD1; J gene: TRBJ1-3; V gene: TRBV7-9; clone size: .; CDR3 DNA: TGTGCCAGCAGCTTAGCTCAAAAAGGGACAGGGGGGACTGGAAACACCATATATTTT; CDR3 protein: CASSLAQKGTGGTGNTIYF
D gene: .; J gene: TRBJ2-7; V gene: TRBV4-1; clone size: .; CDR3 DNA: TGCGCCAGCAGCCAAGTTCTTAAGGGGGGGCCCTACGAGCAGTACTTC; CDR3 protein: CASSQVLKGGPYEQYF
D gene: TRBD2; J gene: TRBJ2-7; V gene: TRBV7-9; clone size: .; CDR3 DNA: TGTGCCAGCAGCTTAGCGCGGGGTAGCGGGAGACCTACCTACGAGCAGTACTTC; CDR3 protein: CASSLARGSGRPTYEQYF
D gene: TRBD1; J gene: TRBJ1-1; V gene: TRBV7-6; clone size: .; CDR3 DNA: TGTGCCAGCAGCTCAGACAGGGGCGCTGAAGCTTTCTTT; CDR3 protein: CASSSDRGAEAFF
D gene: .; J gene: TRBJ2-7; V gene: TRBV9; clone size: .; CDR3 DNA: TGTGCCAGCAGCGTCACAGGGACCTACTACGAGCAGTACTTC; CDR3 protein: CASSVTGTYYEQYF
D gene: TRBD1; J gene: TRBJ1-2; V gene: TRBV29-1; clone size: .; CDR3 DNA: TGCAGCTCAAAGGACAGGGAAAACTATGGCTACACCTTC; CDR3 protein: CSSKDRENYGYTF
D gene: TRBD1; J gene: TRBJ1-2; V gene: TRBV28; clone size: .; CDR3 DNA: TGTGCCAGCAGTTTGGGGACAGGGCCCTATGGCTACACCTTC; CDR3 protein: CASSLGTGPYGYTF
D gene: TRBD1; J gene: TRBJ2-7; V gene: TRBV2; clone size: .; CDR3 DNA: TGTGCCAGCAGTGGCCGGGACAGGGACGGCGAGCAGTACTTC; CDR3 protein: CASSGRDRDGEQYF
D gene: TRBD2; J gene: TRBJ2-1; V gene: TRBV20-1; clone size: .; CDR3 DNA: TGCAGTGCCGAGACTAGCCATGAGCAGTTCTTC; CDR3 protein: CSAETSHEQFF
D gene: TRBD1; J gene: TRBJ2-5; V gene: TRBV11-2; clone size: .; CDR3 DNA: TGTGCCAGCAGCAAAGAGACAGGGGAAGGGGAGACCCAGTACTTC; CDR3 protein: CASSKETGEGETQYF
D gene: .; J gene: TRBJ2-1; V gene: TRBV7-2; clone size: few; CDR3 DNA: TGTGCCAGCAGCTTAGTACCCCCGCCTAATGGTGAGCAGTTCTTC; CDR3 protein: CASSLVPPPNGEQFF
D gene: TRBD2; J gene: TRBJ2-3; V gene: TRBV11-2; clone size: .; CDR3 DNA: TGTGCCAGCAGCGAGTTTGTAGGCGGCGGGGGAAATACGCAGTATTTT; CDR3 protein: CASSEFVGGGGNTQYF
D gene: .; J gene: TRBJ1-1; V gene: TRBV2; clone size: few; CDR3 DNA: TGTGCCAGCAGTGGGGACTGGGGATCGAGTACTGAAGCTTTCTTT; CDR3 protein: CASSGDWGSSTEAFF